Below, one T cell receptor beta chain is given with its context. Its target is unknown. Trimming pared 4 bases from V and 4 bases from J, leaving 13 bases between. The germline gives CDR1 KGHSH, CDR2 LQKENI. This CDR3 has 14 amino acids. The sample comes from a study of OX40 agonist ivuxolimab in advanced cancers. For the study at large: Earlier anti-PD-1, anti-PD-L1 or anti-CTLA-4 therapy was permitted; 40% had received some.

Whole-study findings and limits: The study observed clonal expansion of CD4+ and CD8+ blood T cells by week 6 at 0.1 to 3.0 mg/kg.

Sequenced by immunoSEQ multiplex PCR; TCRdb stores in-frame clones only, minus some. The sample yields roughly 82,000 clones, around four fifths seen once. Autoimmune disease history or systemic immunosuppression meant exclusion. Blood got drawn at baseline, again on cycle 4 day 1, and then on cycle 7 day 1. The V gene is TRBV18, the J gene TRBJ1-2; D possibly corresponds to TRBD1 (5 bases). The sequencing here drew on CD4+ or CD8+ T cells sorted from blood, taken in a trial of the OX40 agonist ivuxolimab. The clonotype was recovered from an adult with an advanced solid tumor such as melanoma, head and neck, liver or kidney cancer. The CDR3, as DNA: TGTGCCAGCTCACGCGGCGGGACGGGCTATGGCTACACCTTC. Protein: CASSRGGTGYGYTF.